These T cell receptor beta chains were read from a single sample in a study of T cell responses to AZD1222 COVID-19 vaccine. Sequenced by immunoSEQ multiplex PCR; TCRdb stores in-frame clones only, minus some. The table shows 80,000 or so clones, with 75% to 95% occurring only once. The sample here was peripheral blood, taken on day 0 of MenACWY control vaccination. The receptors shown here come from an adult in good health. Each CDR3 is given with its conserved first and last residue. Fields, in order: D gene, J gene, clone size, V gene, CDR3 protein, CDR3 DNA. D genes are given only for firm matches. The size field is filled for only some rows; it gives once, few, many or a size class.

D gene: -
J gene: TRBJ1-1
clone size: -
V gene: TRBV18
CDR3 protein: CASSSTGSTEAFF
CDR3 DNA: TGTGCCAGCTCGAGCACAGGATCCACTGAAGCTTTCTTT

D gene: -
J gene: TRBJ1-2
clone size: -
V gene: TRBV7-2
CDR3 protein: CASSTRKYGYTF
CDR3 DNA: TGTGCCAGCAGCACAAGAAAGTATGGCTACACCTTC

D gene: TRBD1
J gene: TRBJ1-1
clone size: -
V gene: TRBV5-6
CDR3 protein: CASSSTGQGGRNTEAFF
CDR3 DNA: TGTGCCAGCAGCTCGACAGGACAGGGAGGGAGGAACACTGAAGCTTTCTTT

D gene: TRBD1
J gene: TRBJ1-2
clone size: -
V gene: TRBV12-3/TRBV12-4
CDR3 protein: CASSQRDSYGYTF
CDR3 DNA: TGTGCCAGCAGTCAGAGGGACAGCTATGGCTACACCTTC

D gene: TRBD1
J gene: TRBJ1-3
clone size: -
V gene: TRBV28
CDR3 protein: CASSSQGQERNTIYF
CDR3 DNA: TGTGCCAGCAGTTCCCAAGGACAGGAGAGAAACACCATATATTTT

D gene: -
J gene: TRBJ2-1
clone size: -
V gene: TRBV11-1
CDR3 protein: CASSLADANNEQFF
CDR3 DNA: TGTGCCAGCAGCTTAGCGGACGCTAACAATGAGCAGTTCTTC

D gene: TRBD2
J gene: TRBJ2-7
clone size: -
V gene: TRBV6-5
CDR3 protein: CASSRLAGGYEQYF
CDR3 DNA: TGTGCCAGCAGTCGACTAGCGGGAGGGTACGAGCAGTACTTC

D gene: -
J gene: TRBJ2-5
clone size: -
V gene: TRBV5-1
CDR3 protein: CASSFNGFQETQYF
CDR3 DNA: TGCGCCAGCAGCTTTAACGGTTTCCAAGAGACCCAGTACTTC

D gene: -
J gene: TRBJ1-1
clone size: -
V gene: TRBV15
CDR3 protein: CATSPTRGDQAEAFF
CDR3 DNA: TGTGCCACCAGCCCTACACGGGGAGATCAGGCTGAAGCTTTCTTT

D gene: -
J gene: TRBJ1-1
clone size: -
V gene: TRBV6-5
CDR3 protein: CASSYSGSEAFF
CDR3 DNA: TGTGCCAGCAGTTACTCGGGTTCTGAAGCTTTCTTT

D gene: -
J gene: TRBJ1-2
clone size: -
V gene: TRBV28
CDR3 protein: CASSFGTASYGYTF
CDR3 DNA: TGTGCCAGCAGTTTTGGTACAGCGTCCTATGGCTACACCTTC

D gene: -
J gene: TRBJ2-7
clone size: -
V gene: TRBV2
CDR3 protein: CASGSTPYEQYF
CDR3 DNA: TGTGCCAGCGGATCTACCCCCTACGAGCAGTACTTC

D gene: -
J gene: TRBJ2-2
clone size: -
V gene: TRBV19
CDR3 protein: CASSGRRDWGELFF
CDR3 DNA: TGTGCCAGTAGTGGCCGCCGGGACTGGGGGGAGCTGTTTTTT

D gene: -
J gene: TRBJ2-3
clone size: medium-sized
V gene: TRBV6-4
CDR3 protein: CASSDSKGTGTDTQYF
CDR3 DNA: TGTGCCAGCAGTGACTCGAAAGGGACGGGGACAGATACGCAGTATTTT

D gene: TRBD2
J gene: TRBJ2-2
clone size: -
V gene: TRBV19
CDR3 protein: CASRTSGRGVGELFF
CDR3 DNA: TGTGCCTCCCGGACTAGCGGGAGGGGGGTCGGGGAGCTGTTTTTT

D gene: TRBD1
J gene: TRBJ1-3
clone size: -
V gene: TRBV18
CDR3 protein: CASSPGQGRSSGNTIYF
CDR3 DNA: TGTGCCAGCTCACCAGGACAGGGCAGAAGCTCTGGAAACACCATATATTTT

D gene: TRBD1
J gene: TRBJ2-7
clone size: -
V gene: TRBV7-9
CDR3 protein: CASTRGTGAYEQYF
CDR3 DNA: TGTGCCAGCACCCGGGGGACAGGAGCCTACGAGCAGTACTTC

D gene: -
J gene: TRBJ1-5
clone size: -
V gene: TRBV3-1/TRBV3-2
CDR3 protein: CASSQGEGNQPQHF
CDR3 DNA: TGTGCCAGCAGCCAAGGCGAGGGGAATCAGCCCCAGCATTTT

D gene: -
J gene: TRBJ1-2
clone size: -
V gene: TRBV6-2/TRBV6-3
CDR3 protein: CASSYNGDVGYGYTF
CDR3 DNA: TGTGCCAGCAGTTACAACGGCGACGTAGGCTATGGCTACACCTTC

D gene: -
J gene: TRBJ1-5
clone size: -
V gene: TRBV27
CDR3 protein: CASSPIGLNQPQHF
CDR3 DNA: TGTGCCAGCAGCCCCATAGGACTCAATCAGCCCCAGCATTTT

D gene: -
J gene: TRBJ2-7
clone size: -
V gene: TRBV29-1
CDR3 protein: CSVGRWTETYEQYF
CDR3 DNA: TGCAGCGTTGGCCGGTGGACTGAAACCTACGAGCAGTACTTC

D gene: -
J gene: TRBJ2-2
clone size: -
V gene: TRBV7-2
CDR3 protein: CASSSRLPTGELFF
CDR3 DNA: TGTGCCAGCAGCTCTCGACTCCCCACCGGGGAGCTGTTTTTT

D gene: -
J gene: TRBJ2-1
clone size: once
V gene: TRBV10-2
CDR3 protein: CASSKGKYEQFF
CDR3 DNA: TGCGCCAGCAGCAAAGGCAAGTATGAGCAGTTCTTC

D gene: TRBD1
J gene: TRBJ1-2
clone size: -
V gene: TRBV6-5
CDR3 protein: CASSPGGVYGYTF
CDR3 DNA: TGTGCCAGCAGTCCAGGGGGCGTCTATGGCTACACCTTC

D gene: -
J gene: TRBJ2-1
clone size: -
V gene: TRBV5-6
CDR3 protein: CASSPGSGEQFF
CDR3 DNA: TGTGCCAGCAGCCCTGGGAGTGGTGAGCAGTTCTTC

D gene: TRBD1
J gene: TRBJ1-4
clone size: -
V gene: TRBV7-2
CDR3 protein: CASSPDRVNEKLFF
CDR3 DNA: TGTGCCAGCAGCCCGGACAGGGTTAATGAAAAACTGTTTTTT

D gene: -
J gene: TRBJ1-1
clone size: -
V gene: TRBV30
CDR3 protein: CAWSGGGVTEAFF
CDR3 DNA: TGTGCCTGGAGTGGAGGAGGGGTGACTGAAGCTTTCTTT

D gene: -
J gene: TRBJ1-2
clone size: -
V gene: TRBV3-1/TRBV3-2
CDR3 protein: CASSRETNYGYTF
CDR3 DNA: TGTGCCAGCAGCCGAGAAACTAACTATGGCTACACCTTC

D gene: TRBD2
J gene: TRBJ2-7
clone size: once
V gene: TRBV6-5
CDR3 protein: CASSYSGRGAYEQYF
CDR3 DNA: TGTGCCAGCAGTTACTCCGGGAGGGGTGCCTACGAGCAGTACTTC

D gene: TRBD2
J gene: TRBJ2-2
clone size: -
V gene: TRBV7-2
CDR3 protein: CASSERLAGGAGTGELFF
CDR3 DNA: TGTGCCAGCAGCGAGCGACTAGCGGGAGGGGCGGGCACCGGGGAGCTGTTTTTT

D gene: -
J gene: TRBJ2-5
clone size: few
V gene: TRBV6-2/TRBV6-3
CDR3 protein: CASSTPPDLLETQYF
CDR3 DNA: TGTGCCAGCAGTACCCCCCCTGACTTGCTAGAGACCCAGTACTTC

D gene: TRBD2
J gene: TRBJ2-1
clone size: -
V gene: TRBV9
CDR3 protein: CASSVGGRADNEQFF
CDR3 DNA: TGTGCCAGCAGCGTAGGCGGGAGGGCCGACAATGAGCAGTTCTTC

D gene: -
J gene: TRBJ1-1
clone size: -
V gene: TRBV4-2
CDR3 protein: CASSQDTLGGMNTEAFF
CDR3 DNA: TGTGCCAGCAGCCAAGACACCCTGGGAGGAATGAACACTGAAGCTTTCTTT

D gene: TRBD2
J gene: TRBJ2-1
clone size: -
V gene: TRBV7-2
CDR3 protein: CASSPRLAGDYNEQFF
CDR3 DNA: TGTGCCAGCAGCCCACGACTAGCGGGAGACTATAATGAGCAGTTCTTC

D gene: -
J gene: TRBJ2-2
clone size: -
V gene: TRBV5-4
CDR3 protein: CASSLGGAGELFF
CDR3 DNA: TGTGCCAGCAGCTTGGGTGGGGCCGGGGAGCTGTTTTTT

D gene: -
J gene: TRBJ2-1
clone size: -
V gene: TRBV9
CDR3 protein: CASSVGQAYNEQFF
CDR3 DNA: TGTGCCAGCAGCGTTGGGCAAGCCTACAATGAGCAGTTCTTC

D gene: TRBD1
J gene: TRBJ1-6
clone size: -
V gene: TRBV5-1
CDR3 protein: CASSSDRLDYNSPLHF
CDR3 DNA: TGCGCCAGCAGCTCGGACAGGCTCGACTATAATTCACCCCTCCACTTT

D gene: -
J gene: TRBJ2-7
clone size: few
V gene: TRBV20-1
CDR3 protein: CSASPGPLNEQYF
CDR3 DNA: TGCAGTGCTAGTCCCGGGCCCCTGAACGAGCAGTACTTC

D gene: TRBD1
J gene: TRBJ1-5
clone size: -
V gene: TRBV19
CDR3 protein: CASRKTTGAVNQPQHF
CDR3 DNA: TGTGCCAGTAGGAAGACGACAGGGGCCGTCAATCAGCCCCAGCATTTT

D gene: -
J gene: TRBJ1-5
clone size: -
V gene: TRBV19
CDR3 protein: CASSIHRMNQPQHF
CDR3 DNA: TGTGCCAGTAGTATTCACCGGATGAATCAGCCCCAGCATTTT

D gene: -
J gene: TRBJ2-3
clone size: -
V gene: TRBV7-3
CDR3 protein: CASSQYFTDTQYF
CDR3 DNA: TGTGCCAGCAGCCAATATTTCACAGATACGCAGTATTTT

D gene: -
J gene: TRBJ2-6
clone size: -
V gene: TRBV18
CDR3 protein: CASSSGQTGANVLTF
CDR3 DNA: TGTGCCAGCTCCTCCGGACAAACTGGGGCCAACGTCCTGACTTTC

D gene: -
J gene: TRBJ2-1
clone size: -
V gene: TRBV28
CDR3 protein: CASARREQFF
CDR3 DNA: TGTGCCAGCGCACGGCGTGAGCAGTTCTTC

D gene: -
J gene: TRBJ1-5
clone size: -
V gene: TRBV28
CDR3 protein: CASSLTGRMGQPQHF
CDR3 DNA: TGTGCCAGCAGTCTGACAGGACGAATGGGTCAGCCCCAGCATTTT

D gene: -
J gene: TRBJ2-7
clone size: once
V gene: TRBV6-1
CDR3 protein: CASSEGGGATYEQYF
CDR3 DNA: TGTGCCAGCAGTGAAGGGGGGGGCGCTACTTACGAGCAGTACTTC

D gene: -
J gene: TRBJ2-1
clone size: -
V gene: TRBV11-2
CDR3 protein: CASRPRDLSRSEQFF
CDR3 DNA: TGTGCCAGCAGACCCCGGGACTTGAGTCGGAGTGAGCAGTTCTTC

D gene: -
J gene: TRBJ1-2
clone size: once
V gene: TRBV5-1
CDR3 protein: CASSLDSQGHYGYTF
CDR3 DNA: TGCGCCAGCAGCTTGGACAGTCAAGGCCACTATGGCTACACCTTC

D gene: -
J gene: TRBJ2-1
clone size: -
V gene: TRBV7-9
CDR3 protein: CASSLSNEQFF
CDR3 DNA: TGTGCCAGCAGCTTATCTAATGAGCAGTTCTTC

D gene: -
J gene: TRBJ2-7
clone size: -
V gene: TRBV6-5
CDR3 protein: CASRWDPSYEQYF
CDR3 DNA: TGTGCCAGCCGATGGGACCCCTCCTACGAGCAGTACTTC

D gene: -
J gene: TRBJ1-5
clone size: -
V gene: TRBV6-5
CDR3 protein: CASSSQGSNQPQHF
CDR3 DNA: TGTGCCAGCAGTAGTCAGGGGTCCAATCAGCCCCAGCATTTT

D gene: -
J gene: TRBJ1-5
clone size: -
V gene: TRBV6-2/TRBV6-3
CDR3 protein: CASSYSIQISNQPQHF
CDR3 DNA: TGTGCCAGCAGTTACTCGATCCAGATTAGCAATCAGCCCCAGCATTTT

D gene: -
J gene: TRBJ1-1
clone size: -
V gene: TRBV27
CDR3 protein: CASSQAVENEAFF
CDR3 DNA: TGTGCCAGCAGCCAAGCGGTGGAAAATGAAGCTTTCTTT

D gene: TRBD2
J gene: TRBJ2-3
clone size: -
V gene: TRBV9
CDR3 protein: CASSVSGRGTDTQYF
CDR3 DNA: TGTGCCAGCAGCGTGAGTGGGAGGGGCACAGATACGCAGTATTTT